The entry below describes one T cell receptor (beta chain). The data originate from a study of blood T cell repertoires in COVID-19. CDR1 is SGHDT, CDR2 YYEEEE, per germline. V was clipped by 0 bases and J by 3 bases; unmatched bases: 2. CDR3 length: 14 residues. Only in-frame clones appear in the TCRdb table, and some are missing; sequencing was by immunoSEQ multiplex PCR. The sample contains fewer than 450,000 clones, around 90% of which appear only once. The sequence was obtained from a woman aged 40 to 50 with acute COVID-19. V gene TRBV5-6 combines with J gene TRBJ1-2, with 7 nucleotides matching TRBD1. Sequencing was carried out using PBMCs or T cells enriched from blood (not recorded which). CDR3 protein: CASSLVRGDYGYTF. DNA for the CDR3: TGTGCCAGCAGCTTGGTCAGGGGGGACTATGGCTACACCTTC.